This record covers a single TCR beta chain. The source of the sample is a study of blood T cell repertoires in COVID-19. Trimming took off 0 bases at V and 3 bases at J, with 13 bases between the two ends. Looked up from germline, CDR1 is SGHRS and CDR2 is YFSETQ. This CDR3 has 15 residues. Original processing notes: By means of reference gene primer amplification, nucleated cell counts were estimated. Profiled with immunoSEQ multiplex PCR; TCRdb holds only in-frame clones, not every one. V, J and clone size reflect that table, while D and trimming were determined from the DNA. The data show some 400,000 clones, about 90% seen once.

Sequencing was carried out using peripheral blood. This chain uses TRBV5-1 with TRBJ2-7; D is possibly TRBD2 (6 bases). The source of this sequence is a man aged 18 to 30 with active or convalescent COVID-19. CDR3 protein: CASSLEAGTVYEQYF. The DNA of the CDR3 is TGCGCCAGCAGCTTGGAAGCCGGGACTGTCTACGAGCAGTACTTC. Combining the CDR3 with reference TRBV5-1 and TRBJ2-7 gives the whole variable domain KAGVTQTPRYLIKTRGQQVTLSCSPISGHRSVSWYQQTPGQGLQFLFEYFSETQRNKGNFPGRFSGRQFSNSRSEMNVSTLELGDSALYLCASSLEAGTVYEQYFGPGTRLTVT.